The clone carrying this T cell receptor beta chain was seen many times. Samples came from axillary lymph nodes draining the breast cancer. These data originate in a study of breast tumors, draining lymph nodes, adjacent tissues. CDR1 and CDR2 from the germline V gene are MNHEY and SVGAGI. The CDR3 contains 11 residues. V dropped 5 bases and J dropped 7 bases, with 9 bases sitting between them. TCRdb independently ran MiXCR on the multiplex PCR reads; one entry per CDR3 protein. This sample carries around 130,000 distinct CDR3 sequences, about 20% of them seen once, and the ten largest clones take 2% to 2.5%.

Sequenced: axillary lymph node tissue. The origin of this receptor is a female donor with breast cancer. Some clones in this sample may be carry-over from other donors' samples. This chain links TRBV6-5 with TRBJ2-7, with D hard to call. The CDR3 sequence is CASSRAGEQYF. CDR3 nucleotide sequence: TGTGCCAGCAGTAGGGCCGGGGAGCAGTACTTC.